This T cell receptor beta chain was identified in a study of T-cell memory formation after mild COVID-19. Study-level points and caveats: Nothing confirmed that second-wave clones peaking on day 37 were specific for SARS-CoV-2. There were some responding clones in pre-infection memory, which suggested that cross-reactive memory had joined. The main location of contracting CD4+ clones was CM and EM, and that of contracting CD8+ clones was EMRA.

Researchers used 5'RACE with constant-segment primers to make TCR alpha and TCR beta cDNA libraries that carry sample barcodes and UMIs. TCRdb used MiXCR to reprocess the 5' RACE reads, holding one entry per CDR3 protein. Among under 300,000 distinct CDR3 sequences listed, 8.2% were seen once. Germline V lookup: CDR1 SGHVS, CDR2 FNYEAQ. The CDR3 length is 14 residues. Trimming shortened V by 1 base and J by 6 bases, and 13 bases separated the two germline ends. This clonotype was seen a handful of times. Its antigen is not identified. The genes are TRBV7-6 and TRBJ2-7; no reliable D call. This TCR came from a man younger than 30 who had mild COVID-19 (a few samples of this study predate the infection). Cell type and time point are not known. Sample: PBMCs or a T cell subset sorted from them (not recorded which). CDR3 sequence (DNA): TGTGCCAGCAGCTTAGGAGACGGCGTTAGCGAGCAGTACTTC. As protein: CASSLGDGVSEQYF.